This T cell receptor (beta chain) stems from a study of vaccination and CD4 T cells after COVID-19. The study's findings and limits: The authors identified 304 of 307 vaccine-specific clones in convalescent patients as spike mono-reactive.

Germline lookup yields CDR1 SGHTA and CDR2 FQGTGA. V lost 2 bases and J 5 bases, leaving 10 bases between the germline ends. The CDR3 length is 15 residues. The treatment was: roughly 10-day PBMC culture with coronavirus spike peptide pools or control peptides (ViraFEST assay). Researchers used the Oncomine TCR Beta short-read assay to sequence DNA from cultured CD4+ T cells. TCRdb called the PCR reads again in MiXCR, with one record for every CDR3 protein. Among some 13,000 distinct CDR3 sequences listed, roughly three fifths were seen once. In the case of this clonotype: Antigen unknown.

This rearrangement joins TRBV7-3 to TRBJ1-6; possibly TRBD1 for D (5 bases). The sequencing used CD4+ T cells from blood, cultured in vitro, collected before SARS-CoV-2 vaccination. The TCR was taken from a human donor who had recovered from COVID-19. The CDR3 region has the DNA TGTGCCAGCAGCTTAGGGGCCAGGGATAATTCACCCCTCCACTTT. Residues: CASSLGARDNSPLHF.